One and the same sample provided the 4 T cell receptor beta chains below, sequenced in a study of blood T cell repertoires in COVID-19 (TCRdb year 2020). The library was made by the immunoSEQ multiplex PCR assay. This is the immuneACCESS table as TCRdb keeps it, with only in-frame sequences that have V and J called. A part of the clones is gone; compared with another copy, unresolved V genes explain less than half, and the rest is unexplained. The sample includes 20,000 to 25,000 clones, with approximately 91% observed a single time. Around a tenth of the sample is held by the ten biggest clonotypes. What was sequenced was peripheral blood. The receptors come from a human donor in a cohort sampled during active COVID-19. The donor label of this sample is uncertain.

J is TRBJ2-1 and V is TRBV14; TRBD2 matches 8 bases. The CDR3 length is 15 residues. Germline CDR1 is SGHDN and CDR2 is FVKESK. Trimming removed 4 bases from V and 1 base from J; junction bases left unmatched: 3. The CDR3 nucleotides are TGTGCCAGCAGCCCTATAGCGGGATCCTACAATGAGCAGTTCTTC. Translation gives CASSPIAGSYNEQFF.

J is TRBJ2-7 and V is TRBV5-6; D remains unclear. Trimming shortened V by 4 bases and J by 3 bases, and 8 bases separated the two germline ends. Germline lookup yields CDR1 SGHDT and CDR2 YYEEEE. The CDR3 has 12 residues. The CDR3 bases are TGTGCCAGCAGCCTAGACCGCTACGAGCAGTACTTC. Translating it yields CASSLDRYEQYF.

The CDR3 region has the DNA TGTGCCAGCAGCCTAAGAGCGGTCGGGGAGCTGTTTTTT. Translation: CASSLRAVGELFF. The J gene is TRBJ2-2, the V gene TRBV3-1 (or the pseudogene TRBV3-2); tentatively, D is TRBD2 (5 bases). V shed 4 bases and J shed 7 bases, with 10 bases lying between them. The CDR3 loop spans 13 amino acids. Germline V lookup: CDR1 LGHDT, CDR2 YNNKEL (reference sequence).

The V and J genes are TRBV21-1 and TRBJ2-3; the DNA was not used to check the table's D call, TRBD1. TRBV21-1 is listed as a pseudogene. CDR3 size: 15 residues. The CDR3 sequence is CASSPRTGKGDTQYF. CDR3 bases: TGTGCCAGCAGCCCCCGGACAGGGAAAGGAGATACGCAGTATTTT.